This is a list of T cell receptor beta chains from one sample in a study of blood T cell repertoires in COVID-19. The method was immunoSEQ multiplex PCR; TCRdb's version includes in-frame clones alone and lacks a portion of them. In the table there are about 300,000 clones, around 86% of which are singletons. Sequenced input: PBMCs or T cells enriched from blood (not recorded which). The source is a man aged 30 to 39 who had recovered from COVID-19. Each CDR3 is given with its conserved first and last residue. A D gene is named only where the DNA matches it firmly. A clone size is listed for some rows: how often the clone was seen (once, few, many), or a class if it is expanded.

V,D,J,size,length,CDR3,DNA
TRBV5-8,TRBD1,TRBJ2-6,-,19,CASSLAPKRTGSGANVLTF,TGTGCCAGCAGCTTGGCCCCGAAAAGGACAGGGTCTGGGGCCAACGTCCTGACTTTC
TRBV9,-,TRBJ2-5,-,14,CASSVGGEQETQYF,TGTGCCAGCAGCGTTGGAGGGGAACAAGAGACCCAGTACTTC
TRBV3-1/TRBV3-2,-,TRBJ1-3,-,15,CASSQGQYSGNTIYF,TGTGCCAGCAGCCAAGGCCAGTACTCTGGAAACACCATATATTTT
TRBV7-8,TRBD1,TRBJ1-5,-,14,CASSPGTGGQPQHF,TGTGCCAGCAGCCCTGGCACAGGGGGGCAGCCCCAGCATTTT
TRBV6-5,-,TRBJ1-4,-,14,CASRPTGNNEKLFF,TGTGCCAGCAGACCAACAGGGAACAATGAAAAACTGTTTTTT
TRBV27,TRBD2,TRBJ2-7,-,15,CASSLGTIPSYEQYF,TGTGCCAGCAGTTTGGGGACTATCCCGTCCTACGAGCAGTACTTC
TRBV4-1,-,TRBJ2-2,-,16,CASSQVGGALSGELFF,TGCGCCAGCAGCCAAGTGGGAGGCGCTCTATCCGGGGAGCTGTTTTTT
TRBV4-2,TRBD2,TRBJ2-1,-,14,CASSQVGGSYEQFF,TGTGCCAGCAGCCAAGTTGGCGGGAGCTATGAGCAGTTCTTC
TRBV28,-,TRBJ1-2,-,12,CASKRANYGYTF,TGTGCCAGCAAGAGAGCTAACTATGGCTACACCTTC
TRBV7-9,-,TRBJ2-2,-,17,CASSWVSGLLNTGELFF,TGTGCCAGCAGCTGGGTGAGTGGACTCCTGAACACCGGGGAGCTGTTTTTT
TRBV3-1/TRBV3-2,-,TRBJ1-3,-,15,CASSQAGTSGNTIYF,TGTGCCAGCAGCCAGGCGGGAACCTCTGGAAACACCATATATTTT
TRBV6-5,-,TRBJ2-2,-,13,CASTDTNTGELFF,TGTGCCAGCACAGATACGAACACCGGGGAGCTGTTTTTT
TRBV19,TRBD1,TRBJ1-5,-,15,CASSDRDSVNQPQHF,TGTGCCAGTAGTGACCGGGACAGCGTCAATCAGCCCCAGCATTTT
TRBV19,TRBD2,TRBJ2-5,-,16,CASSNALAGVQETQYF,TGTGCCAGTAGTAACGCCCTAGCGGGAGTCCAAGAGACCCAGTACTTC
TRBV10-2,TRBD2,TRBJ2-7,-,13,CASSGTSGYEQYF,TGCGCCAGCAGTGGGACTAGCGGCTACGAGCAGTACTTC
TRBV28,TRBD2,TRBJ2-7,once,16,CASSSPLAGGPGEQYF,TGTGCCAGCAGTTCCCCTCTAGCGGGGGGGCCAGGCGAGCAGTACTTC
TRBV6-9,-,TRBJ1-4,-,14,CASRGKDYNEKLFF,TGTGCCAGCAGGGGCAAGGATTATAATGAAAAACTGTTTTTT
TRBV6-5,-,TRBJ1-6,-,13,CASSSTGSSPLHF,TGTGCCAGCAGTTCCACAGGGAGTTCACCCCTCCACTTT
TRBV5-1,TRBD1,TRBJ2-5,-,16,CASSPEGAGGRETQYF,TGCGCCAGCAGCCCCGAAGGGGCAGGGGGACGGGAGACCCAGTACTTC
TRBV9,TRBD2,TRBJ2-3,once,15,CASSDSGSGSDTQYF,TGTGCCAGCAGCGATAGCGGGAGTGGGTCAGATACGCAGTATTTT
TRBV19,-,TRBJ1-2,-,15,CASSLLGDKNYGYTF,TGTGCCAGTAGTTTGCTGGGGGACAAAAACTATGGCTACACCTTC
TRBV24-1,TRBD2,TRBJ2-3,-,16,CATSDRAGGRTDTQYF,TGTGCCACCAGTGATCGGGCGGGGGGCCGCACAGATACGCAGTATTTT
TRBV4-1,-,TRBJ1-1,-,15,CASSQGGDVLGEAFF,TGCGCCAGCAGCCAAGGAGGAGATGTGTTAGGTGAAGCTTTCTTT
TRBV19,TRBD2,TRBJ2-1,-,19,CASSNGGLAGGASYNEQFF,TGTGCCAGTAGTAATGGGGGACTAGCGGGGGGCGCCTCCTACAATGAGCAGTTCTTC
TRBV6-5,TRBD2,TRBJ2-7,-,15,CASSYSLGGGYEQYF,TGTGCCAGCAGTTACTCCCTGGGGGGGGGCTACGAGCAGTACTTC
TRBV11-3,TRBD2,TRBJ2-7,-,14,CASSLVAGAYEQYF,TGTGCCAGCAGCTTAGTTGCGGGAGCCTACGAGCAGTACTTC
TRBV7-2,TRBD2,TRBJ2-1,-,15,CASSLSRAGGNEQFF,TGTGCCAGCAGCTTATCGCGGGCCGGGGGGAATGAGCAGTTCTTC
TRBV19,-,TRBJ1-1,once,13,CASLRTGDTEAFF,TGTGCCAGTCTCCGTACGGGGGACACTGAAGCTTTCTTT
TRBV5-1,-,TRBJ1-4,-,14,CASSLALQGEKLFF,TGCGCCAGCAGCTTGGCCCTTCAGGGAGAAAAACTGTTTTTT
TRBV1,-,TRBJ1-5,-,15,CTSSPGTAINQPQHF,TGCACCAGCAGTCCCGGGACAGCCATTAATCAGCCCCAGCATTTT